The 22 T cell receptor beta chains reported below all come from one sample, sequenced in a study of blood T cell repertoires in COVID-19. Clones were sequenced by immunoSEQ multiplex PCR, and TCRdb holds only the in-frame ones, with some missing. The table has about 220,000 clones, 70% to 90% seen once. The source material was peripheral blood. The receptor set was obtained from a man aged 45-65 years who had recovered from COVID-19.

As regards this clone: Different DNA sequences within this sample yield the same CDR3. The chain joins TRBV14 to TRBJ2-1; a possible D gene is TRBD2 (6 bases). The CDR3 covers 16 residues. Germline V lookup: CDR1 SGHDN, CDR2 FVKESK. V lost 1 base and J lost 1, with 11 bases in between. The CDR3 region is CASSQGSGASYNEQFF. The CDR3 bases are TGTGCCAGCAGCCAAGGTTCGGGAGCGTCCTACAATGAGCAGTTCTTC. Combining the CDR3 with reference TRBV14 and TRBJ2-1 gives the whole variable domain EAGVTQFPSHSVIEKGQTVTLRCDPISGHDNLYWYRRVMGKEIKFLLHFVKESKQDESGMPNNRFLAERTGGTYSTLKVQPAELEDSGVYFCASSQGSGASYNEQFFGPGTRLTVL.

The chain joins TRBV27 to TRBJ1-3; 8 bases agree with TRBD1. Trimming cost V 0 bases and J 2 bases; bases outside gene matches: 3. The CDR3 is 16 amino acids. Germline V lookup: CDR1 MNHEY, CDR2 SMNVEV (reference sequence). CDR3 in DNA: TGTGCCAGCAGTTTATCGGGGACAGGCCCTGGAAACACCATATATTTT. Protein product: CASSLSGTGPGNTIYF.

The CDR3 spells CASSPGTPGGAGELFF. Written as DNA, the CDR3 is TGCGCCAGCAGCCCCGGGACACCGGGAGGGGCCGGGGAGCTGTTTTTT. The chain has TRBV5-1 and TRBJ2-2, with TRBD2 identical over 8 bases. Germline CDR1 reads SGHRS; CDR2 reads YFSETQ. The CDR3 is 16 amino acids. The V gene end was trimmed by 4 bases and the J gene end by 6 bases; junction bases not matched to a gene: 11.

The V and J genes are TRBV5-4 and TRBJ2-1; weak D call: TRBD2 (5 bases). V lost 2 bases, J lost 0 bases, and 9 bases lay in between. This CDR3 comprises 15 residues. Germline-derived CDR1 and CDR2 are SGHNT and YYREEE (reference sequence). This chain's CDR3 is CASSFGSTSYNEQFF. In DNA form, the CDR3 reads TGTGCCAGCAGCTTTGGGAGCACCTCCTACAATGAGCAGTTCTTC.

A few counts support this clone. This chain uses TRBV14 with TRBJ2-1, with D possibly TRBD1 on 6 matching bases. Between the trimmed V and J ends, which lost 0 bases and 7 bases, there was a span of 10 bases. Germline V gene data show CDR1 as SGHDN and CDR2 as FVKESK. The CDR3 runs 14 residues. CDR3 amino acids: CASSQELRGNEQFF. CDR3 in DNA: TGTGCCAGCAGCCAAGAACTCAGGGGAAATGAGCAGTTCTTC.

This clone was found once. The chain couples TRBV15 to TRBJ2-7; D call uncertain. Trimming stripped 0 bases from V and 2 bases from J, with 8 bases between. The germline CDR1 and CDR2 sequences are LNHNV and YYDKDF (reference sequence). The CDR3 sequence is 14 residues long. The CDR3 DNA is TGTGCCACCAGCAGAGAGTTCTATACCTACGAGCAGTACTTC. Translating gives CATSREFYTYEQYF. The full variable domain, completed using reference TRBV15 and TRBJ2-7, is DAMVIQNPRYQVTQFGKPVTLSCSQTLNHNVMYWYQQKSSQAPKLLFHYYDKDFNNEADTPDNFQSRRPNTSFCFLDIRSPGLGDTAMYLCATSREFYTYEQYFGPGTRLTVT.

This chain connects TRBV5-1 to TRBJ1-2; perhaps TRBD1 as D (6 bases). CDR1 and CDR2 from the germline V gene are SGHRS and YFSETQ. V gave up 4 bases and J gave up 7 bases, with 17 bases separating them. This CDR3 is 14 amino acids long. The chain's CDR3 is CASSETGNPTGYTF. DNA for the CDR3: TGCGCCAGCAGCGAAACAGGGAACCCTACTGGCTACACCTTC.

The chain couples TRBV24-1 to TRBJ2-4; 8 bases map to TRBD2. Looked up from germline, CDR1 is KGHDR and CDR2 is SFDVKD. V lost 8 bases and J lost 0; bases outside the gene matches: 8. The length of the CDR3 is 16 residues. The CDR3 DNA sequence: TGTGCCACCATCGCCACGCGGGGGGTAGCCAAAAACATTCAGTACTTC. It yields the protein CATIATRGVAKNIQYF.

The genes are TRBV2 and TRBJ1-3, with a weak D call TRBD1 (5 bases). Germline loops: CDR1 SNHLY, CDR2 FYNNEI. The CDR3 covers 12 residues. Trimming cost V 9 bases and J 0 bases, with 6 bases left between them. CDR3 region: CASDSSGNTIYF. The CDR3 DNA reads as TGTGCCAGTGACAGCTCTGGAAACACCATATATTTT.

The chain combines TRBV2 with TRBJ2-1; 11 bases match TRBD2. The V segment lost 5 bases and the J segment 4 bases; nucleotides outside the gene matches: 1. Germline CDR1 reads SNHLY; CDR2 reads FYNNEI. This CDR3 comprises 14 residues. CDR3 region: CASSPSGGYNEQFF. The CDR3 DNA reads as TGTGCCAGCAGTCCTAGCGGGGGGTACAATGAGCAGTTCTTC. Drawing the rest from reference TRBV2 and TRBJ2-1, the complete variable domain is EPEVTQTPSHQVTQMGQEVILRCVPISNHLYFYWYRQILGQKVEFLVSFYNNEISEKSEIFDDQFSVERPDGSNFTLKIRSTKLEDSAMYFCASSPSGGYNEQFFGPGTRLTVL.

This clone was counted only a few times. V usage is TRBV5-1 and J usage is TRBJ2-2; tentative D call: TRBD1 (5 bases). The CDR3 is made up of 14 amino acids. Trimming left V 5 bases short and J 5 bases short, with 13 bases between. The germline V gene encodes CDR1 SGHRS and CDR2 YFSETQ. CDR3: CASSAGMLTGELFF. CDR3 bases: TGCGCCAGCAGTGCAGGGATGTTAACCGGGGAGCTGTTTTTT.

The sample holds a few counts of this clone. V gene TRBV18 combines with J gene TRBJ1-1; tentatively, D is TRBD1 (5 bases). This CDR3 region has 16 residues. V was pared by 4 bases and J by 4 bases, with 19 bases between. The germline gives CDR1 KGHSH, CDR2 LQKENI. CDR3 in DNA: TGTGCCAGCTCACATTCCCCCAGGGATCAGGGCACTGAAGCTTTCTTT. Encoded protein: CASSHSPRDQGTEAFF. The variable domain in full, with the rest retrieved from reference TRBV18 and TRBJ1-1, is NAGVMQNPRHLVRRRGQEARLRCSPMKGHSHVYWYRQLPEEGLKFMVYLQKENIIDESGMPKERFSAEFPKEGPSILRIQQVVRGDSAAYFCASSHSPRDQGTEAFFGQGTRLTVV.

The CDR3 bases are TGTGCCAGTAGTACTCCCCTAGCGGGAGCCCCCAATGAGCAGTTCTTC. Translation: CASSTPLAGAPNEQFF. This rearrangement joins TRBV19 to TRBJ2-1; 10 bases align to TRBD2. Germline-derived CDR1 and CDR2 are LNHDA and SQIVND (reference sequence). The length of the CDR3 is 16 residues. V lost 4 bases and J lost 6; bases outside the gene matches: 9.

J is TRBJ1-5 and V is TRBV28; D is unresolved. Trimming shortened V by 5 bases and J by 0 bases, and 11 bases separated the two germline ends. The CDR3 has 15 amino acids. Per germline, CDR1 MDHEN and CDR2 SYDVKM. CDR3 coding DNA: TGTGCCAGCAGTCGGGCGGGGTATAGCAATCAGCCCCAGCATTTT. As protein: CASSRAGYSNQPQHF.

This clone was observed once. The chain has TRBV5-5 and TRBJ2-3, with a weak D call TRBD1 (6 bases). The CDR3 contains 16 residues. V dropped 0 bases and J dropped 3 bases, with 14 bases sitting between them. Germline values: CDR1 SGHKS, CDR2 YYEKEE (reference sequence). The CDR3 DNA is TGTGCCAGCAGCTTGGGGGGGCGGTGGGCAACAGATACGCAGTATTTT. This sequence encodes CASSLGGRWATDTQYF. Complete variable domain (other parts from reference TRBV5-5 and TRBJ2-3): DAGVTQSPTHLIKTRGQQVTLRCSPISGHKSVSWYQQVLGQGPQFIFQYYEKEERGRGNFPDRFSARQFPNYSSELNVNALLLGDSALYLCASSLGGRWATDTQYFGPGTRLTVL.

The chain combines TRBV10-1 with TRBJ2-3; 12 nucleotides line up with TRBD1. Germline V gives CDR1 WNHNN, CDR2 SYGVQD (reference sequence). The CDR3 extends over 16 amino acids. Losses at the gene ends were 6 bases for V and 4 bases for J; bases not matched to a gene: 8. The CDR3 loop is CASSARDRGRPDTQYF. In DNA, the CDR3 is TGCGCCAGCAGCGCCCGGGACAGGGGGCGCCCAGATACGCAGTATTTT.

This chain uses TRBV19 with TRBJ2-2; D is unresolved. CDR3 size: 15 residues. Per germline, CDR1 LNHDA and CDR2 SQIVND (reference sequence). V lost 6 bases to trimming and J lost 0 bases, with 11 bases between them. The CDR3 DNA reads as TGTGCCAGTAGCCTAGACCGATCGAACACCGGGGAGCTGTTTTTT. Protein product: CASSLDRSNTGELFF.

This chain connects TRBV28 to TRBJ2-7; TRBD2 matches 8 bases. Germline V gene sequence: CDR1 MDHEN, CDR2 SYDVKM. The CDR3 runs to 15 residues. V lost 6 bases, J lost 6 bases, and 13 bases stayed unmatched. The CDR3 reads CASRLGGGHLAEQYF. In DNA, the CDR3 is TGTGCCAGCAGGCTCGGGGGGGGCCACCTGGCCGAGCAGTACTTC.

The chain recombines TRBV30 with TRBJ2-4, with TRBD1 identical over 8 bases. The CDR3 has 12 amino acids. The trim removed 5 bases at V and 6 bases at J, leaving 3 bases unmatched. Germline values: CDR1 GTSNPN, CDR2 SVGIG (reference sequence). Here the CDR3 DNA reads TGTGCCTGGGGACAGGGAGGAAACATTCAGTACTTC. Its translation: CAWGQGGNIQYF.

The rearrangement links TRBV4-1 to TRBJ2-7, with D maybe TRBD2 (6 bases). CDR3 length equals 15 residues. Trimming shortened V by 0 bases and J by 5 bases, and 14 bases separated the two germline ends. Germline V CDR1 and CDR2: MGHRA, YSYEKL. The CDR3 DNA reads TGCGCCAGCAGCCAAGATAGGAGGGCTTGGAACGAGCAGTACTTC. Translation gives CASSQDRRAWNEQYF.

The chain couples TRBV4-1 to TRBJ2-2; D perhaps matches TRBD1 (5 bases). CDR1 and CDR2 (germline): MGHRA, YSYEKL. This CDR3 has 16 amino acids. V dropped 1 base and J dropped 6 bases, with 15 bases sitting between them. Here the CDR3 reads CASSQADIFRSGELFF. CDR3 bases: TGCGCCAGCAGCCAAGCGGACATATTCCGGTCCGGGGAGCTGTTTTTT.

This clone was recorded only once. V is TRBV30 and J is TRBJ1-3, with TRBD1 identical over 11 bases. V shed 5 bases, J shed 3 bases, and the junction held 0 bases outside the gene matches. Looked up from germline, CDR1 is GTSNPN and CDR2 is SVGIG (reference sequence). The CDR3 totals 13 residues. The CDR3 region is CAWGTGGGNTIYF. In DNA form, the CDR3 reads TGTGCCTGGGGGACAGGGGGTGGAAACACCATATATTTT.